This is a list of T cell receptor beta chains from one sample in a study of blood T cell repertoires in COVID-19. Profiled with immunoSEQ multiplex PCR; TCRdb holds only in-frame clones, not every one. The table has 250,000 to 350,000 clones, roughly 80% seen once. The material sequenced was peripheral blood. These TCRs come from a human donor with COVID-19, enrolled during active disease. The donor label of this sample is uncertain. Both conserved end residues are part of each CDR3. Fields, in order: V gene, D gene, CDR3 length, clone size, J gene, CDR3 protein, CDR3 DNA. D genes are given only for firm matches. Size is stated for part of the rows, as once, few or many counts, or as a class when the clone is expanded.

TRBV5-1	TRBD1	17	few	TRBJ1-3	CASRAEGAHLPGNTIYF	TGCGCCAGCCGGGCCGAGGGGGCGCACCTCCCTGGAAACACCATATATTTT
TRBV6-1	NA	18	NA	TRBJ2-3	CASSGNREARGLTDTQYF	TGTGCCAGCAGTGGAAACAGGGAAGCGCGGGGGCTCACAGATACGCAGTATTTT
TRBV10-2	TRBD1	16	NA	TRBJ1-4	CASSGAGTGGNEKLFF	TGCGCCAGCAGTGGGGCCGGGACAGGGGGCAATGAAAAACTGTTTTTT
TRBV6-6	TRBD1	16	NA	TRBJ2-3	CASSYSRQGSTDTQYF	TGTGCCAGCAGTTACTCTCGACAGGGAAGCACAGATACGCAGTATTTT
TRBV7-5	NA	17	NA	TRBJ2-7	CARSLPEKLAHSYEQYF	TGTGCCAGAAGCCTCCCGGAGAAGCTAGCGCACTCCTACGAGCAGTACTTC
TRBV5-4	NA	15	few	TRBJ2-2	CASSFGLMNTGELFF	TGTGCCAGCAGCTTCGGACTCATGAACACCGGGGAGCTGTTTTTT
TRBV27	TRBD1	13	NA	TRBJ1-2	CASSLGQDYGYTF	TGTGCCAGCAGTTTAGGACAGGACTATGGCTACACCTTC
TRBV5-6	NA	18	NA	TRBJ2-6	CASSLSMSGASGANVLTF	TGTGCCAGCAGCTTGTCAATGTCAGGGGCCTCTGGGGCCAACGTCCTGACTTTC
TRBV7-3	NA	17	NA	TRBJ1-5	CASSLTRRQRSFQPQHF	TGTGCCAGCAGCCTCACCCGCAGACAACGCTCCTTTCAGCCCCAGCATTTT
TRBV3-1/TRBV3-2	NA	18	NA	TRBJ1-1	CASSQVSGGPHMNTEAFF	TGTGCCAGCAGCCAAGTAAGTGGAGGGCCCCACATGAACACTGAAGCTTTCTTT
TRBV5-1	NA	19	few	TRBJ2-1	CASSLAGVISITSYNEQFF	TGCGCCAGCAGCTTGGCCGGAGTAATTAGCATCACCTCCTACAATGAGCAGTTCTTC
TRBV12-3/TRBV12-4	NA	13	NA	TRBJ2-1	CASSSLASGEQFF	TGTGCCAGCAGTTCCCTCGCATCCGGTGAGCAGTTCTTC
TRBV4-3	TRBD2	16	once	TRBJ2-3	CASSQAASGATDTQYF	TGCGCCAGCAGCCAAGCAGCTAGCGGGGCCACAGATACGCAGTATTTT
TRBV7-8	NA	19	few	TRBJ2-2	CASSLVSVRRGVGTGELFF	TGTGCCAGCAGCTTAGTCTCCGTTAGGAGGGGCGTCGGCACCGGGGAGCTGTTTTTT
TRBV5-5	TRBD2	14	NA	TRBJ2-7	CASSDLAGDHEQYF	TGTGCCAGCAGCGACTTGGCGGGAGACCACGAGCAGTACTTC
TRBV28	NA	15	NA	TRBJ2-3	CASISQRLVTDTQYF	TGTGCCAGCATTTCTCAGAGGTTAGTCACAGATACGCAGTATTTT
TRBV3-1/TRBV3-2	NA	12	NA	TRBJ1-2	CASSPSPYGYTF	TGTGCCAGCAGCCCCAGTCCCTATGGCTACACCTTC
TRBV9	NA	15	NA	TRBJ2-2	CASSVTSSDTGELFF	TGTGCCAGCAGCGTAACAAGTAGCGACACCGGGGAGCTGTTTTTT
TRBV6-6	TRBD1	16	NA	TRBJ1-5	CASSASGTGSNQPQHF	TGTGCCAGCAGTGCGAGCGGGACAGGGTCCAATCAGCCCCAGCATTTT
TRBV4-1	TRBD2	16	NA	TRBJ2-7	CASSQEEASGIYEQYF	TGCGCCAGCAGCCAAGAAGAGGCTAGCGGGATCTACGAGCAGTACTTC
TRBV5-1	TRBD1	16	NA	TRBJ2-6	CASSLSGGSGANVLTF	TGCGCCAGCAGCTTGTCAGGGGGCTCTGGGGCCAACGTCCTGACTTTC
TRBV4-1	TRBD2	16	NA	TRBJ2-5	CASSQGTSGIQETQYF	TGCGCCAGCAGCCAGGGGACTAGCGGGATACAAGAGACCCAGTACTTC
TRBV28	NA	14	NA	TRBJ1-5	CASSFSQGDQPQHF	TGTGCCAGCAGTTTCAGCCAGGGTGATCAGCCCCAGCATTTT
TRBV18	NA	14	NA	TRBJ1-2	CASSPQGDDYGYTF	TGTGCCAGCTCACCACAGGGGGACGACTATGGCTACACCTTC
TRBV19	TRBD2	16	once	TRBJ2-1	CASSPHTSGNPLRQFF	TGTGCCAGTAGTCCCCACACTAGCGGGAACCCCCTAAGGCAGTTCTTC
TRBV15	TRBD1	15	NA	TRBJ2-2	CATRMDRGNPGELFF	TGTGCCACCAGGATGGACAGGGGCAACCCCGGGGAGCTGTTTTTT
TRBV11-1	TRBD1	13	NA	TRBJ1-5	CASSRDREQPQHF	TGTGCCAGCTCCAGGGACAGGGAGCAGCCCCAGCATTTT
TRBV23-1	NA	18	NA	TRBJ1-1	CASSQSALKTGGGSEAFF	TGCGCCAGCAGTCAATCCGCACTCAAGACAGGCGGTGGCAGTGAAGCTTTCTTT
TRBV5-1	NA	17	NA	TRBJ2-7	CASSLALAKDLSYEQYF	TGCGCCAGCAGCTTGGCTCTAGCGAAGGATCTCTCCTACGAGCAGTACTTC
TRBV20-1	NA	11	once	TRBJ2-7	CSARGEYEQYF	TGCAGTGCTAGGGGCGAGTACGAGCAGTACTTC
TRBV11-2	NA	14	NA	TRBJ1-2	CASSLDQTVYGYTF	TGTGCCAGCAGCTTAGATCAGACAGTATATGGCTACACCTTC
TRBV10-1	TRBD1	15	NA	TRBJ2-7	CASSDLGTGSYEQYF	TGCGCCAGCAGTGACTTGGGGACAGGTTCCTACGAGCAGTACTTC
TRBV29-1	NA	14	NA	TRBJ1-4	CSVGGADRGGKLFF	TGCAGCGTTGGTGGTGCGGATCGGGGGGGAAAACTGTTTTTT
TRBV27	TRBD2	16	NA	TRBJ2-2	CASSSPGGVGSGELFF	TGTGCCAGCAGTTCCCCGGGGGGAGTCGGCAGCGGGGAGCTGTTTTTT
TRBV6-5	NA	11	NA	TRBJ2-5	CASTREETQYF	TGTGCCAGCACCCGGGAGGAGACCCAGTACTTC
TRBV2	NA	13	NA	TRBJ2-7	CATADSGSYEQYF	TGTGCCACCGCGGACAGCGGCTCCTACGAGCAGTACTTC
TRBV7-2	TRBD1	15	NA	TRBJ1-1	CASSQQGAGITEAFF	TGTGCCAGCAGCCAGCAGGGGGCCGGGATCACTGAAGCTTTCTTT
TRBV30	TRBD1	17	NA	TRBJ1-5	CAWSVPRLGTGNQPQHF	TGTGCCTGGAGTGTCCCAAGGCTTGGGACAGGGAATCAGCCCCAGCATTTT
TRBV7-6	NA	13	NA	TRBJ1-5	CASSWSGDQPQHF	TGTGCCAGCAGCTGGTCAGGGGATCAGCCCCAGCATTTT
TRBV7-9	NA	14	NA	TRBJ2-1	CASTIARSNNEQFF	TGTGCCAGCACCATTGCGAGATCCAACAATGAGCAGTTCTTC
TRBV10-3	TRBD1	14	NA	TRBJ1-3	CATGTVLSGNTIYF	TGTGCCACCGGGACAGTCTTATCTGGAAACACCATATATTTT
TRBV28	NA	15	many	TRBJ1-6	CASSEINGENSPLHF	TGTGCCAGCAGCGAAATCAATGGGGAGAATTCACCCCTCCACTTT
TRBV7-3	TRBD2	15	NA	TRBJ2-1	CASSSRLAGHNEQFF	TGTGCCAGCAGCTCCCGACTAGCGGGACACAATGAGCAGTTCTTC
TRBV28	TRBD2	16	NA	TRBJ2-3	CASKPGGSGSADTQYF	TGTGCCAGCAAACCTGGGGGTAGCGGGAGCGCAGATACGCAGTATTTT
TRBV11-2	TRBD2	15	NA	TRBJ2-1	CASSVPGLAGERQFF	TGTGCCAGCAGCGTACCGGGACTAGCGGGAGAGAGGCAGTTCTTC
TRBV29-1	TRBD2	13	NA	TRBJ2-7	CSAGSGSGDEQYF	TGCAGCGCCGGTAGCGGGAGTGGCGACGAGCAGTACTTC
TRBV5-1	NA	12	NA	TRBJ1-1	CASSLVGTEAFF	TGCGCCAGCAGCTTGGTCGGCACTGAAGCTTTCTTT
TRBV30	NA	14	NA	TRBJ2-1	CAWGKGGFPAEQFF	TGTGCCTGGGGTAAGGGGGGGTTCCCAGCCGAGCAGTTCTTC
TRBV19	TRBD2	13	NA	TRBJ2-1	CATSGSAGGLQFF	TGTGCCACCAGCGGTTCGGCGGGAGGTCTGCAGTTCTTC
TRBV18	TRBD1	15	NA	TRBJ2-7	CASSPRDRGNYEQYF	TGTGCCAGCTCACCACGAGACAGGGGCAACTACGAGCAGTACTTC
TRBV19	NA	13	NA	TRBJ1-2	CASSIALGYGYTF	TGTGCCAGTAGTATAGCCCTCGGGTATGGCTACACCTTC
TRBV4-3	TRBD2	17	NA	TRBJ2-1	CASSQEGSAGVLGEQFF	TGCGCCAGCAGCCAAGAGGGTTCCGCGGGAGTCCTTGGTGAGCAGTTCTTC
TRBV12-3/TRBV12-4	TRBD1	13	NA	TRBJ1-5	CASTQGGGQPQHF	TGTGCCAGCACCCAGGGGGGTGGGCAGCCCCAGCATTTT
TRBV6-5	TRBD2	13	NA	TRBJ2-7	CASTGLVGREQYF	TGTGCCAGCACAGGACTAGTGGGTCGCGAGCAGTACTTC
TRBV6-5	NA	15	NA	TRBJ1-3	CASGMGRQSGNTIYF	TGTGCCAGCGGAATGGGCCGACAGTCTGGAAACACCATATATTTT
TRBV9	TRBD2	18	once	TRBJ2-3	CASSAPRQAGGSADTQYF	TGTGCCAGCAGCGCCCCCCGACAAGCGGGAGGAAGCGCAGATACGCAGTATTTT
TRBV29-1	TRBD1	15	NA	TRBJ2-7	CSVGGTGGWSYEQYF	TGCAGCGTTGGAGGGACAGGGGGGTGGTCCTACGAGCAGTACTTC